A single sample is the source of the 3 T cell receptor beta chains below, sequenced in a study of T-cell memory formation after mild COVID-19. MiXCR was run by TCRdb on the 5' RACE reads, yielding one entry per CDR3 protein. Here the sample spans just under 350,000 distinct CDR3 sequences, 10% to 15% being singletons. Input material: PBMCs or a T cell subset sorted from them (not recorded which). The receptors were gathered from a man in his late teens or twenties who had mild COVID-19 (a few samples of this study predate the infection). Cell type and time point are not known.

J is TRBJ2-7 and V is TRBV7-2, with 7 positions matching TRBD2. Germline values: CDR1 SGHTA, CDR2 FQGNSA. Trimming cost V 3 bases and J 5 bases; bases outside gene matches: 7. The CDR3 is made up of 14 amino acids. CDR3 nucleotide sequence: TGTGCCAGCAGCTTCGGGCGGGGGTACCACGAGCAGTACTTC. Encoded protein: CASSFGRGYHEQYF.

The chain's CDR3 is CASSLRGGGTRSNSPLHF. For the CDR3, the DNA is TGCGCCAGCAGCTTGAGAGGCGGCGGAACCAGATCTAATTCACCCCTCCACTTT. This chain connects TRBV5-1 to TRBJ1-6; D not certain. The V and J ends lost 1 base and 6 bases respectively, with 20 bases between them. This CDR3 spans 18 amino acids. Germline V CDR1 and CDR2: SGHRS, YFSETQ.

The genes are TRBV11-2 and TRBJ2-7; no firm D call. V lost 0 bases and J lost 6, with 12 bases in between. Looked up from germline, CDR1 is SGHAT and CDR2 is FQNNGV. The CDR3 has 14 residues. The CDR3 loop reads CASSLDSPLVEQYF. CDR3 nucleotide sequence: TGTGCCAGCAGCTTAGATTCCCCCCTCGTCGAGCAGTACTTC.